Listed below are T cell receptor beta chains from one sample, sequenced in a study of blood T cell repertoires in COVID-19. Repertoires were generated with immunoSEQ multiplex PCR, while TCRdb's copy carries only in-frame clones and drops some. The sample has a few hundred thousand clones, 80% to 90% seen once. The sample comprised peripheral blood. The receptor set was obtained from a man aged 55 to 70 with acute or convalescent COVID-19. CDR3s include the opening cysteine and the closing phenylalanine or tryptophan. The D gene is left open where the match is weak. Not every row has a clone size; where given, it reads once, few, many or a size class.

>TRBV15|NA|TRBJ2-7|few
CATSRDSTSSYEQYF
TGTGCCACCAGCAGAGATTCTACGAGCTCCTACGAGCAGTACTTC
>TRBV13|NA|TRBJ1-6|NA
CASSQGLGNSPLHF
TGTGCCAGCAGCCAGGGACTGGGGAATTCACCCCTCCACTTT
>TRBV12-3/TRBV12-4|TRBD2|TRBJ2-7|few
CASAGLAYEQYF
TGTGCCAGCGCGGGACTAGCCTACGAGCAGTACTTC
>TRBV7-2|NA|TRBJ1-5|NA
CASSLEGAGNQPQHF
TGTGCCAGCAGCTTAGAAGGAGCCGGGAATCAGCCCCAGCATTTT
>TRBV28|TRBD2|TRBJ2-7|once
CATTPSGRVWEQYF
TGTGCCACCACCCCTAGCGGGAGAGTTTGGGAGCAGTACTTC
>TRBV6-5|NA|TRBJ1-3|NA
CASSYVSSGNTIYF
TGTGCCAGCAGTTACGTTAGCTCTGGAAACACCATATATTTT
>TRBV19|TRBD2|TRBJ2-1|NA
CASTVGRASNEQFF
TGTGCCAGTACGGTCGGGAGGGCCAGCAATGAGCAGTTCTTC
>TRBV25-1|TRBD1|TRBJ1-5|NA
CASSGDRIPDQPQHF
TGTGCCAGCAGTGGGGACAGGATCCCAGATCAGCCCCAGCATTTT
>TRBV19|TRBD1|TRBJ2-4|NA
CASSQGATGSPKNIQYF
TGTGCCAGTAGTCAGGGGGCAACCGGGAGTCCCAAAAACATTCAGTACTTC
>TRBV5-1|TRBD1|TRBJ1-1|NA
CASSLQGANTEAFF
TGCGCCAGCAGCTTACAGGGGGCCAACACTGAAGCTTTCTTT
>TRBV6-2/TRBV6-3|NA|TRBJ1-1|NA
CASSYPTDGNTEAFF
TGTGCCAGCAGTTACCCGACAGATGGTAACACTGAAGCTTTCTTT
>TRBV7-9|TRBD1|TRBJ2-2|NA
CASSFLTGTNTGELFF
TGTGCCAGCAGCTTCTTGACAGGGACGAACACCGGGGAGCTGTTTTTT
>TRBV7-3|NA|TRBJ2-3|NA
CASSLTGTFTDTQYF
TGTGCCAGCAGCCTAACCGGGACTTTTACAGATACGCAGTATTTT
>TRBV11-3|NA|TRBJ1-2|NA
CASSLDSYYGYTF
TGTGCCAGCAGCTTGGACAGTTACTATGGCTACACCTTC
>TRBV4-1|TRBD2|TRBJ2-2|NA
CASSQYITSANTGELFF
TGCGCCAGCAGCCAATACATTACTAGCGCCAACACCGGGGAGCTGTTTTTT
>TRBV19|NA|TRBJ2-2|NA
CASSDKYTGELFF
TGTGCCAGTAGTGACAAGTACACCGGGGAGCTGTTTTTT
>TRBV5-1|TRBD1|TRBJ2-5|NA
CASSWSTGGEGETQYF
TGCGCCAGCAGCTGGTCGACAGGGGGTGAGGGAGAGACCCAGTACTTC
>TRBV5-6|NA|TRBJ1-1|NA
CASSFVRNTEAFF
TGTGCCAGCAGTTTTGTCCGGAACACTGAAGCTTTCTTT
>TRBV6-5|TRBD1|TRBJ1-1|NA
CASSKGQANTEAFF
TGTGCCAGCAGTAAGGGACAGGCGAACACTGAAGCTTTCTTT
>TRBV9|NA|TRBJ1-1|NA
CASSVGQGTSPFF
NA
>TRBV9|TRBD2|TRBJ2-1|NA
CASSDPTSGSSYNEQFF
TGTGCCAGCAGCGATCCGACTAGCGGGAGCTCCTACAATGAGCAGTTCTTC
>TRBV6-2/TRBV6-3|TRBD1|TRBJ2-7|once
CASSPRLGTGSNEQYF
TGTGCCAGCAGTCCACGCCTCGGGACAGGGAGCAACGAGCAGTACTTC
>TRBV28|NA|TRBJ1-5|NA
CASSSSPIHQTGLNQPQHF
TGTGCCAGCAGTTCGTCCCCCATCCACCAGACAGGTCTCAATCAGCCCCAGCATTTT
>TRBV7-8|TRBD1|TRBJ1-6|NA
CASSLGTGGNNSPLHF
TGTGCCAGCAGCTTGGGTACAGGGGGAAATAATTCACCCCTCCACTTT
>TRBV7-9|TRBD2|TRBJ2-7|NA
CASSPQTSGNPYEQYF
TGTGCCAGCAGCCCTCAGACTAGCGGGAATCCCTACGAGCAGTACTTC
>TRBV7-2|TRBD1|TRBJ1-2|NA
CASSLTEEQGALRHGYTF
TGTGCCAGCAGCTTAACGGAAGAACAGGGGGCGCTGAGACATGGCTACACCTTC
>TRBV11-2|NA|TRBJ1-3|NA
CASSPWSRPDSGNTIYF
TGTGCCAGCAGCCCCTGGTCCAGGCCCGACTCTGGAAACACCATATATTTT
>TRBV6-5|NA|TRBJ2-5|NA
CASRAPGSKETQYF
TGTGCCAGCAGAGCGCCGGGGAGTAAAGAGACCCAGTACTTC
>TRBV3-1/TRBV3-2|NA|TRBJ1-1|NA
CASSQRGGQGPTEAFF
TGTGCCAGCAGCCAAAGGGGAGGGCAGGGGCCCACTGAAGCTTTCTTT